This TCR beta chain emerged from a study of radiation and T cells in renal cell carcinoma (TCRdb year 2020). With respect to the entire study: Samples were obtained from a clinical trial, in which 15 Gy stereotactic body radiation therapy was delivered to primary renal cell carcinomas and nephrectomy was performed 4 weeks later. A total of 53 samples underwent TCR beta sequencing, made up of around 26 tumors and about 27 peripheral blood samples. A total of 3.5 million to 4.5 million unique CDR3 nucleotide sequences, encoding 2.8 million or so unique CDR3 amino acid sequences, were found across all 50 or so samples.

The time point label for this specimen denotes: blood 2 weeks post-SBRT. The treatment or condition label of this sample denotes: 15 Gy SBRT to primary tumor, nephrectomy 4 weeks later. To follow tumor-enriched clonotypes, peripheral blood was collected serially from radiation-treated patients at baseline and again at 2 weeks and 4 weeks after SBRT. Every patient had renal cell carcinoma of clear cell pathology. The QIAamp DNA Blood Mini Kit (Qiagen) was used to prepare genomic DNA for TCR sequencing. Only samples passing all quality control checks were included in the analyses. Following the manufacturer's recommendations, the immunoSEQ kit was used to generate TCR beta libraries from genomic DNA. For library preparation, a first multiplex PCR was performed with proprietary primers, followed by a second PCR in which unique barcodes were added, and bead cleanups were performed after each round. Each sample batch included a kit-provided positive control reaction and a negative control reaction. The final libraries underwent checking on an Agilent 4200 TapeStation D1000 ScreenTape, volumetric pooling, and quantification by qPCR. Sequencing was performed on an Illumina NextSeq500 with a MidOutput 150-cycle cartridge, and 156 Read1 and 15 Index1 cycles were run with kit custom primers. The pooled library was loaded at 1.0 pM, and approximately 20% PhiX control was spiked in. Regarding the original processing steps: Vendor-processed data were analyzed in R, with a clonotype defined as all T cells sharing the same CDR3 nucleotide sequence. In the clone abundance analyses, frequencies were normalized to the 10,000 most abundant clones in each sample. Public T cell clones, averaging fewer than five per sample, were removed before analysis. Tumor-enriched clonotypes and baseline blood-enriched clonotypes were defined as those with an abundance difference of at least 32-fold between compartments. Clonotypes expanded or contracted between blood time points were identified with a beta-binomial differential abundance model. Tumor-blood repertoire similarity was measured with the Baroni-Urbani and Buser coefficient, and group comparisons used two-tailed Wilcoxon tests in R. In TCRdb, the immuneACCESS table is reduced to in-frame sequences with V and J assigned. These tables do not hold every clone; where another copy was compared, an unresolved V gene accounts for under half, and the others remain unexplained. V, J and clone size were drawn from that table, and D and trimming were deduced from the DNA. For this sample there are about 130,000 clones; 70% to 90% appear just once. The leading ten clones occupy more than 5% of the sample.

Compared with germline, V lacks 6 bases and J lacks 8 bases; bases without a gene match: 6. The CDR1 and CDR2 encoded by the germline V gene are WSHSY and SAAADI. From cysteine to phenylalanine, the CDR3 is 13 amino acids long. Kept here is only the CDR3 DNA, which spans 39 bases and is read in frame from base 1. Points the paper makes about the study in general: Changes in the blood repertoire were not tracked past 4 weeks after treatment. With a single-armed trial design, the study had no way to address how radiation dose or scheduling affects the TCR repertoire. An increase in top tumor clonotypes in blood was observed from baseline to 2 weeks post-radiation, followed by contraction by 4 weeks, which was taken to suggest transient expansion of tumor-resident clones. No pretreatment tumor biopsies were available, so the baseline intratumoral presence of clonotypes could not be determined.

Notes on this clone: Its antigen is currently not known. No base-level quality is on record; no much larger clone is a single base apart.

The sample in question was blood, obtained from a patient whose treatment included radiotherapy and nephrectomy. The chain was built from TRBV10-2 and TRBJ1-2, with TRBD1 matching 10 junction bases. This TCR was recovered from a woman in her seventies with renal cell carcinoma. CDR3 loop: CASSPGTGVGYTF. The sequenced DNA: TGCGCCAGCAGCCCCGGGACAGGGGTCGGCTACACCTTC.